This TCR beta chain was captured by sequencing in a study of cytomegalovirus exposure and HLA in healthy donors. The germline V gene encodes CDR1 WSHSY and CDR2 SAAADI. Germline trimming cut 2 bases from V and 4 bases from J; bases unmatched to any gene: 4. CDR3 length: 14 amino acids. Assay used: immunoSEQ multiplex PCR; TCRdb lists only in-frame clones, some missing. The table includes roughly 150,000 clones, about nine tenths detected once. This sequence originates from a woman younger than 35 in good health and CMV-seropositive. Material: PBMCs. This rearrangement joins TRBV10-2 to TRBJ1-2; TRBD1 agrees at 7 bases. The CDR3 region is CASSETQGGYGYTF. CDR3 nucleotides: TGCGCCAGCAGTGAGACTCAGGGGGGCTATGGCTACACCTTC.